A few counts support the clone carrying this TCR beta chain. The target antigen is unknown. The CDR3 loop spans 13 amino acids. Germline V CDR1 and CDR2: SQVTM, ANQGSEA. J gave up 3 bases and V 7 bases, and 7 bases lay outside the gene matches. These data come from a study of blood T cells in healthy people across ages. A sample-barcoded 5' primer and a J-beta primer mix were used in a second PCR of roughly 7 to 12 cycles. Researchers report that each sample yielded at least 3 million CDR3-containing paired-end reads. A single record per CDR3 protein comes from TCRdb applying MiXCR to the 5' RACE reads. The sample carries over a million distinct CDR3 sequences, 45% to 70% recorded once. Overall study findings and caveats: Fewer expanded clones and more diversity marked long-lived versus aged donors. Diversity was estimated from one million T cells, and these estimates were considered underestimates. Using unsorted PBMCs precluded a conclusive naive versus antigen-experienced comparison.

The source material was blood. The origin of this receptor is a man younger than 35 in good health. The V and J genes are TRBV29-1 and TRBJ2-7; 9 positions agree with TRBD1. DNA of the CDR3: TGCAGCGGGACAGGGGTGGGAAACTACGAGCAGTACTTC. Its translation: CSGTGVGNYEQYF.